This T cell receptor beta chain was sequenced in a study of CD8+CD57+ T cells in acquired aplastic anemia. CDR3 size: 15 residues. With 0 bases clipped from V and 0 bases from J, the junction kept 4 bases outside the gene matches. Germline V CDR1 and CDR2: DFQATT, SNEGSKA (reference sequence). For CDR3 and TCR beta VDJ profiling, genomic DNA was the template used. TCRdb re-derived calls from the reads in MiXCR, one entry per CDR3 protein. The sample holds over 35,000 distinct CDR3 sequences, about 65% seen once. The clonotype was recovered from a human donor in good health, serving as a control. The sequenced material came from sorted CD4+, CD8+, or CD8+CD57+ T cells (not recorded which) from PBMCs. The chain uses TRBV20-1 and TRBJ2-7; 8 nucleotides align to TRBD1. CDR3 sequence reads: CSARDGQGPSYEQYF. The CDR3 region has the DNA TGCAGTGCTAGAGATGGACAGGGCCCCTCCTACGAGCAGTACTTC.